Reported below is one T cell receptor beta chain. This entry comes from a study of blood T cell repertoires in COVID-19. Study at large: Acute-phase and convalescent COVID-19 samples originated in the United States, Italy and Spain. In each case, the material was cDNA or gDNA derived from T cells, B-cell-depleted T cells, or PBMCs.

Authors' analysis steps: Nucleated cell number was recorded as an estimate derived from reference gene primer amplification. Clones were read by immunoSEQ multiplex PCR, and TCRdb kept only the in-frame ones, dropping some. Clonal size and the V and J genes are those of that table, whereas D and trimming came from the DNA. Of about 240,000 clones detected, roughly nine tenths appear once; the ten largest clones hold roughly 5.8%. CDR1 and CDR2 (germline): MNHNY, SVGAGI (reference sequence). Unmatched junction bases numbered 8, after V lost 4 bases and J lost 2 bases. The CDR3 length is 16 residues. The receptor was derived from a man aged 55 to 69 with acute or convalescent COVID-19. The specimen was peripheral blood. This chain joins TRBV6-6 and TRBJ2-3, with 8 bases that match TRBD2. The CDR3 DNA reads TGTGCCAGCAGTTCCCGGGGACTAGGAAACACAGATACGCAGTATTTT. This gives the protein CASSSRGLGNTDTQYF.